This entry features one TCR beta chain sequence. These data belong to a study of early T cells in non-severe SARS-CoV-2 infection. As for the study in general: RNA in bulk from unsorted whole blood was sequenced, and chains were unpaired.

CDR1 DFQATT and CDR2 SNEGSKA come from the germline V gene (reference sequence). V shed 0 bases and J shed 1 base, with 13 bases lying between them. The CDR3 is 15 amino acids. Unique molecular identifiers were added to individual cDNA molecules. MiXCR, applied by TCRdb to the 5' RACE reads, yields one record per CDR3 protein. The sample comprises approximately 58,000 distinct CDR3 sequences, approximately 6% of which are singletons, and about 3.9% rests with the top ten. The source material was whole blood. This receptor was identified in an adult who was a healthcare worker with PCR-confirmed SARS-CoV-2 infection or an uninfected control (not recorded which). The V call is TRBV20-1, the J call TRBJ2-7; no definite D call. The CDR3 DNA sequence: TGCAGTGCTAGAGAATTTCGTATGCCGTCCTACGAGCAGTACTTC. It specifies CSAREFRMPSYEQYF.